These 5 T cell receptor beta chains came from one sample sequenced in a study of fetal regulatory T cell absence and autoimmunity. TCRdb keeps only in-frame clones here, not all; method: immunoSEQ multiplex PCR. The repertoire holds around 45,000 clones, with roughly 80% as singletons. Sample: cord blood. The receptors were sampled from a newborn boy with IPEX syndrome.

This clone has only one observation. V usage is TRBV7-9 and J usage is TRBJ2-3; 10 positions agree with TRBD2. The CDR3 loop spans 17 amino acids. Germline CDR1 and CDR2: SEHNR and FQNEAQ (reference sequence). V shed 4 bases, J shed 2 bases, and the junction held 9 bases outside the gene matches. The CDR3 DNA sequence: TGTGCCAGCAGCTCTACTAGCGGGGCATATCTCACAGATACGCAGTATTTT. Translating gives CASSSTSGAYLTDTQYF.

As DNA, the CDR3 is TGTGCCAGCAGTAAATGGACAGGGCGTGGGTATAGCAATCAGCCCCAGCATTTT. Protein: CASSKWTGRGYSNQPQHF. The chain recombines TRBV27 with TRBJ1-5; TRBD1 agrees at 8 bases. Germline CDR1 and CDR2: MNHEY and SMNVEV (reference sequence). The junction had 12 bases not matched to a gene; V was cut back by 5 bases and J by 0 bases. The CDR3 sequence is 18 residues long.

V and J are TRBV19 and TRBJ2-3; the match to TRBD2 covers 7 bases. After removal of 3 bases from V and 4 bases from J, the junction contained 7 bases not matched to a gene. Germline-derived CDR1 and CDR2 are LNHDA and SQIVND (reference sequence). The CDR3 is 15 amino acids. The CDR3 DNA reads as TGTGCCAGTAGTATCGCGCCCGCGGGAGCAGATACGCAGTATTTT. Protein product: CASSIAPAGADTQYF.

This chain connects TRBV7-9 to TRBJ1-1; no definite D call. Germline V gene lookup returns CDR1 SEHNR and CDR2 FQNEAQ (reference sequence). V lost 4 bases to trimming and J lost 1 base, with 7 bases between them. The CDR3 length is 13 residues. The CDR3 DNA is TGTGCCAGCAGCTCCGGGAGGAACACTGAAGCTTTCTTT. As protein: CASSSGRNTEAFF.

This clone was found once. The J gene is TRBJ2-1, the V gene TRBV5-6; D call uncertain. Germline CDR1 SGHDT, CDR2 YYEEEE. V was pared by 0 bases and J by 4 bases, with 5 bases between. The CDR3 loop spans 13 amino acids. The CDR3 loop is CASSLGIYNEQFF. The CDR3, as DNA: TGTGCCAGCAGCTTGGGGATATACAATGAGCAGTTCTTC.